Described below is a single T cell receptor beta chain sequence and its context. Mismatch with germline at one junction end may stem from a read error. The source of the sample is a study of T cells in Graves' hyperthyroidism and ophthalmopathy. RNA transcripts provided the source from which TCR beta CDR3 regions were amplified. Carried out on the TCR CDR3, a first-round RT-PCR used the HTBI primer set. A single record per CDR3 protein comes from TCRdb applying MiXCR to the multiplex PCR reads. Of about 610,000 distinct CDR3 sequences listed, about a sixth were seen once; the top ten hold more than 3%. This CDR3 has 15 amino acids. CDR1 and CDR2 from the germline V gene are SGHKS and YYEKEE (reference sequence).

Sequenced input: blood. The TCR comes from a woman aged 35 to 49 with Graves' ophthalmopathy. J is TRBJ2-5 and V is TRBV5-5; unclear D gene. CDR3: CACSLSPTAQETQYF. CDR3 nucleotide sequence: TGTGCCTGCAGCTTATCTCCGACGGCCCAGGAGACCCAGTACTTC.